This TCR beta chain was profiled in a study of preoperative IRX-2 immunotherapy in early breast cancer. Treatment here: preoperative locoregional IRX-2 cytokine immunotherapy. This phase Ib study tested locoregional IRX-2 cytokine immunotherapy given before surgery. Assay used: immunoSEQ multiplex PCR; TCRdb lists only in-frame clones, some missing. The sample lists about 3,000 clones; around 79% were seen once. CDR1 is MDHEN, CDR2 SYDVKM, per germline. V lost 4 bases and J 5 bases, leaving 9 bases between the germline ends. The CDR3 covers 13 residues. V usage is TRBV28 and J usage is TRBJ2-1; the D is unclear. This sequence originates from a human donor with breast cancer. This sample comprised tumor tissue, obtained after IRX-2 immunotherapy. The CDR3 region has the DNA TGTGCCAGCAGTTGGGTCAGTAACAATGAGCAGTTCTTC. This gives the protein CASSWVSNNEQFF.